This entry lists 25 T cell receptor beta chains sequenced from one sample in a study of cytomegalovirus exposure and HLA in healthy donors (dated by TCRdb to 2017 to 2019). Libraries were made using the immunoSEQ multiplex PCR assay. For the multiplex PCR, a mixture combining 60 forward primers for TCR Vbeta segments and 13 reverse primers for TCR Jbeta segments was used. TCRdb's version of the immuneACCESS table is confined to in-frame rearrangements and falls short of the full clone set. An unresolved V gene accounts for under half of the shortfall where checked; the remainder is of unknown origin. This sample holds under 200,000 clones; around 80% were observed only once. The ten largest make up 2% to 3% of the sample. Sequencing was carried out using PBMCs. These TCRs come from a female donor in good health and CMV-seronegative.

The genes are TRBV7-8 and TRBJ1-2; no clear D gene. Trimming took off 2 bases at V and 0 bases at J, with 10 bases between the two ends. Germline CDR1 is SGHVS and CDR2 is FQNEAQ. CDR3 size: 15 residues. CDR3 DNA: TGTGCCAGCAGCTTATCTCTGGACTCTAACTATGGCTACACCTTC. Protein product: CASSLSLDSNYGYTF.

Of note for this clone: Its ends do not fully match the called genes, so a read error is possible. V usage is TRBV7-8 and J usage is TRBJ2-7; TRBD2 matches at 10 bases. The CDR3 contains 16 residues. CDR1 is SGHVS and CDR2 is FQNEAQ in the germline V gene. The DNA for the CDR3 is TGTGCCAGTAGCTTAGGGGCGGCTAGCGGGGGCTACGAGCAGTACTTC. Residues: CASSLGAASGGYEQYF.

This chain uses TRBV30 with TRBJ1-2; possibly TRBD1 for D (5 bases). V dropped 3 bases and J dropped 4 bases, with 18 bases sitting between them. Germline V gene sequence: CDR1 GTSNPN, CDR2 SVGIG (reference sequence). This CDR3 has 15 residues. The CDR3 loop reads CAWRTTDRSLYGYTF. The CDR3 nucleotides read TGTGCCTGGAGAACGACCGACAGATCACTCTATGGCTACACCTTC.

V is TRBV11-2 and J is TRBJ2-7; 11 bases are shared with TRBD1. V shed 2 bases, J shed 4 bases, and the junction held 10 bases outside the gene matches. Germline V CDR1 and CDR2: SGHAT, FQNNGV. This CDR3 spans 17 amino acids. Here the CDR3 reads CASSLSPRTGGIYEQYF. In nucleotides, the CDR3 is TGTGCCAGCAGCTTATCGCCCCGGACAGGGGGCATATACGAGCAGTACTTC.

The chain links TRBV5-1 to TRBJ1-4, with 11 bases matching TRBD1. Per the germline V gene, CDR1 is SGHRS and CDR2 is YFSETQ. CDR3 length: 17 residues. J was trimmed by 4 bases and V by 0 bases; bases with no gene match: 5. This CDR3 is CASSLGRTGGYNEKLFF. For the CDR3, the DNA is TGCGCCAGCAGCTTGGGTCGGACAGGGGGCTATAATGAAAAACTGTTTTTT.

V and J are TRBV5-6 and TRBJ1-4; 8 nucleotides match TRBD1. Germline V gives CDR1 SGHDT, CDR2 YYEEEE. This CDR3 contains 14 residues. With 0 bases clipped from V and 10 bases from J, the junction kept 5 bases outside the gene matches. The CDR3 DNA is TGTGCCAGCAGCTTGGGTCAGGGGGCTGCAAAACTGTTTTTT. It encodes CASSLGQGAAKLFF.

V is TRBV10-3 and J is TRBJ2-7, with a possible D match to TRBD2 (6 bases). The CDR3 has 14 amino acids. The germline V gene has CDR1 ENHRY and CDR2 SYGVKD. Trimming removed 3 bases from V and 7 bases from J, with 16 bases in between. The CDR3 sequence is CAISDRDWRREQYF. CDR3 coding DNA: TGTGCCATCAGTGATCGGGACTGGCGTCGGGAGCAGTACTTC.

The V gene is TRBV2, the J gene TRBJ1-4; TRBD1 is a possible D gene (6 bases). The CDR3 is 16 amino acids. V lost 1 base, J lost 8 bases, and 17 bases lay in between. Germline V gives CDR1 SNHLY, CDR2 FYNNEI. The CDR3 DNA is TGTGCCAGCAGTGAAGGGTACCTGATCCAGGGGGAAAAACTGTTTTTT. Translated: CASSEGYLIQGEKLFF.

The genes are TRBV18 and TRBJ2-7; 7 nucleotides agree with TRBD1. After removal of 8 bases from V and 6 bases from J, the junction contained 4 bases not matched to a gene. The CDR3 length is 11 residues. Germline CDR1 is KGHSH and CDR2 is LQKENI. Here the CDR3 DNA reads TGTGCCAGCGCGACAGGGCTCGAGCAGTACTTC. It yields the protein CASATGLEQYF.

The V and J genes are TRBV6-5 and TRBJ2-7; D is undetermined. The CDR3 is made up of 15 amino acids. Per the germline V gene, CDR1 is MNHEY and CDR2 is SVGAGI. The ends were cut back, 5 bases at V and 0 bases at J, with 14 bases in the middle. DNA for the CDR3: TGTGCCAGCAGTCCGGAGACGGCGAGCTCCTACGAGCAGTACTTC. Residues: CASSPETASSYEQYF.

The chain couples TRBV23-1 to TRBJ2-3; D may be TRBD2 (6 bases). TRBV23-1 is an ORF, and what it does is uncertain. V was shortened by 8 bases and J by 1 base, with 19 bases between the two germline ends. This CDR3 spans 16 amino acids. The CDR3 here is CASVVVEGLGTDTQYF. For the CDR3, the DNA is TGCGCCAGCGTGGTGGTGGAGGGCCTAGGCACAGATACGCAGTATTTT.

The rearrangement joins TRBV7-9 to TRBJ1-4; no reliable D call. This CDR3 region has 11 residues. CDR1 and CDR2 (germline): SEHNR, FQNEAQ (reference sequence). V was shortened by 10 bases and J by 8 bases, with 11 bases between the two germline ends. The CDR3 sequence is CATEGGEKLFF. CDR3 DNA sequence: TGTGCCACCGAGGGTGGGGAAAAACTGTTTTTT. Filled out from reference TRBV7-9 and TRBJ1-4, the complete variable domain reads DTGVSQNPRHKITKRGQNVTFRCDPISEHNRLYWYRQTLGQGPEFLTYFQNEAQLEKSRLLSDRFSAERPKGSFSTLEIQRTEQGDSAMYLCATEGGEKLFFGSGTQLSVL.

The chain links TRBV2 to TRBJ1-2; TRBD1 is a possible D gene (6 bases). CDR3 length: 14 amino acids. The V gene lost 4 bases and the J gene lost 4 bases, with 13 bases spanning the gap. Germline loops: CDR1 SNHLY, CDR2 FYNNEI. CDR3 region: CASSVQGLSYGYTF. The CDR3 DNA follows: TGTGCCAGCAGTGTCCAGGGGCTCAGCTATGGCTACACCTTC. Using reference TRBV2 and TRBJ1-2 for the parts outside the CDR3, the full variable domain is EPEVTQTPSHQVTQMGQEVILRCVPISNHLYFYWYRQILGQKVEFLVSFYNNEISEKSEIFDDQFSVERPDGSNFTLKIRSTKLEDSAMYFCASSVQGLSYGYTFGSGTRLTVV.

The V gene is TRBV30, the J gene TRBJ1-1; D is possibly TRBD1 (6 bases). The CDR3 runs 14 residues. Germline V gives CDR1 GTSNPN, CDR2 SVGIG (reference sequence). Trimming shortened V by 4 bases and J by 5 bases, and 17 bases separated the two germline ends. This chain's CDR3 is CAWNQPDRTTEAFF. Here the CDR3 DNA reads TGTGCCTGGAACCAACCCGACAGGACGACTGAAGCTTTCTTT.

The chain is built from TRBV5-6 and TRBJ1-1; 7 bases line up with TRBD1. The germline CDR1 and CDR2 sequences are SGHDT and YYEEEE. The CDR3 runs to 14 residues. J was trimmed by 0 bases and V by 3 bases; bases with no gene match: 2. The CDR3 here is CASSYGTVNTEAFF. CDR3 bases: TGTGCCAGCAGCTACGGGACAGTGAACACTGAAGCTTTCTTT.

J is TRBJ1-5 and V is TRBV15; D gene ambiguous. Germline assignment: CDR1 LNHNV and CDR2 YYDKDF (reference sequence). V was clipped by 1 base and J by 16 bases, with 17 bases between them. CDR3 length: 13 amino acids. The CDR3 protein is CATSRGAGVTPHF. The DNA of the CDR3 is TGTGCCACCAGCAGAGGGGCCGGGGTGACCCCACATTTT.

The rearrangement uses TRBV6-6 and TRBJ1-4; 8 nucleotides line up with TRBD1. CDR3 length equals 16 residues. V shed 8 bases and J 4 bases; nucleotides not matched to a gene: 12. Germline CDR1 MNHNY, CDR2 SVGAGI (reference sequence). CDR3 sequence reads: CASALETGAINEKLFF. The DNA for the CDR3 is TGTGCCAGCGCGCTCGAGACAGGGGCCATTAATGAAAAACTGTTTTTT.

In nucleotides, the CDR3 is TGCAGTGCAAGGACTAGCGGTTGGACGTTCTTC. Its protein product is CSARTSGWTFF. The chain links TRBV20-1 to TRBJ2-1, with 10 positions matching TRBD2. V lost 6 bases to trimming and J lost 15 bases; unmatched junction nucleotides: 8. The CDR3 contains 11 residues. Per the germline V gene, CDR1 is DFQATT and CDR2 is SNEGSKA (reference sequence).

The V call is TRBV6-6, the J call TRBJ2-5, with 11 bases aligning to TRBD2. Judging by the DNA end, TRBJ2-7 fits better; the J call may be wrong. CDR3 length: 14 residues. The germline CDR1 and CDR2 sequences are MNHNY and SVGAGI (reference sequence). CDR3 protein: CASSSTSGGYEQYF. In nucleotides, the CDR3 is TGTGCCAGCAGTTCCACTAGCGGGGGCTACGAGCAGTACTTC.

The V and J genes are TRBV19 and TRBJ1-2; 9 positions agree with TRBD1. CDR1 is LNHDA, CDR2 SQIVND, per germline (reference sequence). J was trimmed by 5 bases and V by 0 bases; bases with no gene match: 4. The CDR3 covers 15 residues. The CDR3 loop reads CASSIDPGQGYGYTF. CDR3 DNA: TGTGCCAGTAGTATAGACCCGGGACAGGGATATGGCTACACCTTC. The entire variable domain, with the rest obtained from reference TRBV19 and TRBJ1-2, is as follows: DGGITQSPKYLFRKEGQNVTLSCEQNLNHDAMYWYRQDPGQGLRLIYYSQIVNDFQKGDIAEGYSVSREKKESFPLTVTSAQKNPTAFYLCASSIDPGQGYGYTFGSGTRLTVV.

CDR3 sequence: CASSLVMDRGSYEQYF. The CDR3 DNA follows: TGTGCCAGCAGCTTAGTTATGGACAGGGGCTCCTACGAGCAGTACTTC. The chain employs TRBV11-2 and TRBJ2-7, with TRBD1 matching 9 bases. CDR1 is SGHAT, CDR2 FQNNGV, per germline. J lost 0 bases, V lost 1 base, and 4 bases had no gene match. The CDR3 runs to 16 residues.

The J gene is TRBJ1-1, the V gene TRBV5-1, with 7 positions matching TRBD1. V gave up 0 bases and J gave up 0 bases; unmatched junction bases: 8. CDR1 is SGHRS and CDR2 is YFSETQ in the germline V gene. This CDR3 comprises 17 residues. DNA for the CDR3: TGCGCCAGCAGCTTGGGACAGGGAGTTGGGATGAACACTGAAGCTTTCTTT. This codes for CASSLGQGVGMNTEAFF.

V is TRBV29-1 and J is TRBJ2-7; TRBD1 matches 7 bases. The ends lost 6 bases at V and 2 bases at J; junction bases unmatched: 10. This CDR3 is built from 14 residues. CDR1 SQVTM and CDR2 ANQGSEA come from the germline V gene. The CDR3 DNA follows: TGCAGCGTATTGCATCGGGACAGACCCTACGAGCAGTACTTC. Translation gives CSVLHRDRPYEQYF.

This clone turned up a few times. The chain couples TRBV4-1 to TRBJ2-2, with D unresolved. There are 14 residues in the CDR3. From germline, CDR1 is MGHRA and CDR2 YSYEKL. V was clipped by 0 bases and J by 4 bases, with 6 bases between them. The DNA of the CDR3 is TGCGCCAGCAGCCAAGATTACTCCACCGGGGAGCTGTTTTTT. Its translation: CASSQDYSTGELFF.

Regarding this clone: The junction and the germline gene differ at one end; a read error may be behind it. The chain uses TRBV6-5 and TRBJ2-6, with D perhaps matching TRBD2 (5 bases). Germline lookup yields CDR1 MNHEY and CDR2 SVGAGI. The CDR3 length is 12 residues. The CDR3 sequence is CASSYSKGPLAF. For the CDR3, the DNA is TGTGCCAGCAGTTACTCGAAGGGCCCACTAGCTTTC.